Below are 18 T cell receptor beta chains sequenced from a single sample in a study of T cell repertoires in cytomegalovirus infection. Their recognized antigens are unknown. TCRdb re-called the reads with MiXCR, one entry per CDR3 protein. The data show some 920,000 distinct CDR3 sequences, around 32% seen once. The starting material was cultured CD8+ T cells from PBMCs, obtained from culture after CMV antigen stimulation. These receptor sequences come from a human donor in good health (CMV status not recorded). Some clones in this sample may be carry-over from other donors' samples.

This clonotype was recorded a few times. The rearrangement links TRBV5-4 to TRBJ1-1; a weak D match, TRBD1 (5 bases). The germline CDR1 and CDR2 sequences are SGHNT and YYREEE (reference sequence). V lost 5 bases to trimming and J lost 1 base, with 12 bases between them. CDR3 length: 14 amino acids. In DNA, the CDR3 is TGTGCCAGCAGGGGGAGTGGGGGGAACACTGAAGCTTTCTTT. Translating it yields CASRGSGGNTEAFF.

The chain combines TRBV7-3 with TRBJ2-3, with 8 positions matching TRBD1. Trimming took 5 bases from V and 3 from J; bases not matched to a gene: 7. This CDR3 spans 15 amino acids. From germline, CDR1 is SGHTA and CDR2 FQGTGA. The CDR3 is CASSPTGGKTDTQYF. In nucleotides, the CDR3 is TGTGCCAGCAGCCCAACAGGGGGGAAAACAGATACGCAGTATTTT.

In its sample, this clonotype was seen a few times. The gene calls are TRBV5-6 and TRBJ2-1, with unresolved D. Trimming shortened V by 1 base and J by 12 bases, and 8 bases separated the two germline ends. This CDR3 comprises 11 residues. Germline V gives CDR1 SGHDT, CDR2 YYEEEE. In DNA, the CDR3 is TGTGCCAGCAGCTTGAAGCTGGTGCAGTTCTTC. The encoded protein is CASSLKLVQFF.

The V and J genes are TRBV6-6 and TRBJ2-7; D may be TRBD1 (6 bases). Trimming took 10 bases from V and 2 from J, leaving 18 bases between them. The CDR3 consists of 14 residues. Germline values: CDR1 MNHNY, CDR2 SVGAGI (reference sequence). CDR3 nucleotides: TGTGCCACCACCAGGGGCCCCGCAGCCTACGAGCAGTACTTC. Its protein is CATTRGPAAYEQYF.

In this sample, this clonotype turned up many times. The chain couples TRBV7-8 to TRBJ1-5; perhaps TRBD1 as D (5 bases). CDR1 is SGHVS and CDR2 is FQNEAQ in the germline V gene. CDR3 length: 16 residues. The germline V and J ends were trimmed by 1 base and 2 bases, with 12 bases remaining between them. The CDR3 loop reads CASSLEGREGNQPQHF. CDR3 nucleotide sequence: TGTGCCAGCAGCTTAGAGGGCAGGGAGGGCAATCAGCCCCAGCATTTT. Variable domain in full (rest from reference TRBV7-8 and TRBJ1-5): GAGVSQSPRYKVAKRGQDVALRCDPISGHVSLFWYQQALGQGPEFLTYFQNEAQLDKSGLPSDRFFAERPEGSVSTLKIQRTQQEDSAVYLCASSLEGREGNQPQHFGDGTRLSIL.

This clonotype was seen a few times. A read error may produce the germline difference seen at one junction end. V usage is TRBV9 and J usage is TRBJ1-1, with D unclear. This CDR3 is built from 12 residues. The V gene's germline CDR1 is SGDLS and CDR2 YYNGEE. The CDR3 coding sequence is TGTGCCAGCAGCGTAGATAACAGTGAAGCTTTCTTT. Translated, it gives CASSVDNSEAFF.

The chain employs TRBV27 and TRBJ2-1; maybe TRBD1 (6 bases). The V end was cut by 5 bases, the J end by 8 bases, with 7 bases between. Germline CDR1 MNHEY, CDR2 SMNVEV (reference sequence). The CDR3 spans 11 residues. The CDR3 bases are TGTGCCAGCAGTGAGGGGGATGAGCAGTTCTTC. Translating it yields CASSEGDEQFF.

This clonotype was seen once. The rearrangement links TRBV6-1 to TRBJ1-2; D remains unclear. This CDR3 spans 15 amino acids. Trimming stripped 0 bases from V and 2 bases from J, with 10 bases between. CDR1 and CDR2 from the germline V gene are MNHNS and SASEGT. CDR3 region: CASSEAYTENYGYTF. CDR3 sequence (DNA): TGTGCCAGCAGTGAAGCCTACACGGAGAACTATGGCTACACCTTC.

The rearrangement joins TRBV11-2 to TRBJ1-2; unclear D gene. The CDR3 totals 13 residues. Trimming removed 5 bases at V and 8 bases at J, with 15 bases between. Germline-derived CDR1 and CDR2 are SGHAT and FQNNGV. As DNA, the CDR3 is TGTGCCAGCAGCCCCCGAGGAAGGCCCGGCTACACCTTC. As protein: CASSPRGRPGYTF. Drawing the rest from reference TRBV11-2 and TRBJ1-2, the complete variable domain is EAGVAQSPRYKIIEKRQSVAFWCNPISGHATLYWYQQILGQGPKLLIQFQNNGVVDDSQLPKDRFSAERLKGVDSTLKIQPAKLEDSAVYLCASSPRGRPGYTFGSGTRLTVV.

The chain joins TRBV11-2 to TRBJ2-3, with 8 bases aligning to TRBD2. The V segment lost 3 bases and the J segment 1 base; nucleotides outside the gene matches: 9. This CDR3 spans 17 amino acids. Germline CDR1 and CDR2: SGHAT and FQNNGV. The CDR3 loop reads CASSFSRRREGTDTQYF. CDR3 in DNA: TGTGCCAGCAGCTTTAGTAGAAGGCGGGAGGGCACAGATACGCAGTATTTT.

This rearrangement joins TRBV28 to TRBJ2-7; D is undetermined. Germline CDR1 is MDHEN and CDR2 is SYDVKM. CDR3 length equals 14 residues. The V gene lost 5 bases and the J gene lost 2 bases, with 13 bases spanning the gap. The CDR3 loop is CASSPVTFPYEQYV. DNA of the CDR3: TGTGCCAGCAGTCCTGTGACCTTTCCCTACGAGCAGTACGTC.

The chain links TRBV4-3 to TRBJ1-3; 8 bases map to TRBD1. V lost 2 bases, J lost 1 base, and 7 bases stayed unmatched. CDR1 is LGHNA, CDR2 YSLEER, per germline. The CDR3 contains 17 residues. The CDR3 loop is CASSQMTGAQSGNTIYF. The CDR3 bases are TGCGCCAGCAGCCAAATGACAGGGGCCCAATCTGGAAACACCATATATTTT.

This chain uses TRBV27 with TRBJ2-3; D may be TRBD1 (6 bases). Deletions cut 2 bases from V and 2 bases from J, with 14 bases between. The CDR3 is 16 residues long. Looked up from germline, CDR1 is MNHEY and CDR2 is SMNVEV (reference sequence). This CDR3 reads CASSLDAPGDTDTQYF. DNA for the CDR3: TGTGCCAGCAGTTTAGACGCGCCAGGGGACACAGATACGCAGTATTTT.

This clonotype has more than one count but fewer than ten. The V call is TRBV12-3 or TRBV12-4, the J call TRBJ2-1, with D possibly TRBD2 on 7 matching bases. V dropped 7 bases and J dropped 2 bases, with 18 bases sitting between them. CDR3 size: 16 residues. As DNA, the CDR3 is TGTGCCAGCACCTCTGAGGGGGGGACTCCCTACAATGAGCAGTTCTTC. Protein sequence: CASTSEGGTPYNEQFF.

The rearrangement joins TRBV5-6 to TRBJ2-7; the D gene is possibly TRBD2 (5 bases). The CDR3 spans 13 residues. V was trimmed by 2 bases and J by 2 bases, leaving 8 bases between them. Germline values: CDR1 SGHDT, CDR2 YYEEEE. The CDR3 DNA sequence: TGTGCCAGCAGCTTTGTGCGGGCCTACGAGCAGTACTTC. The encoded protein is CASSFVRAYEQYF. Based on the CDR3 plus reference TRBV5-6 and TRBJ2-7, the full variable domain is DAGVTQSPTHLIKTRGQQVTLRCSPKSGHDTVSWYQQALGQGPQFIFQYYEEEERQRGNFPDRFSGHQFPNYSSELNVNALLLGDSALYLCASSFVRAYEQYFGPGTRLTVT.

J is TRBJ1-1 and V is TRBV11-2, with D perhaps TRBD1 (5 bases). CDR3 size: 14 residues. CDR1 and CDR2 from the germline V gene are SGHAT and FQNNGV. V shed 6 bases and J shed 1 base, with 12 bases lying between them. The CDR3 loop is CASRNRTRNTEAFF. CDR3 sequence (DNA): TGTGCCAGCAGGAACAGGACCCGGAACACTGAAGCTTTCTTT. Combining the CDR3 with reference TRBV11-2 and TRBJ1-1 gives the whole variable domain EAGVAQSPRYKIIEKRQSVAFWCNPISGHATLYWYQQILGQGPKLLIQFQNNGVVDDSQLPKDRFSAERLKGVDSTLKIQPAKLEDSAVYLCASRNRTRNTEAFFGQGTRLTVV.

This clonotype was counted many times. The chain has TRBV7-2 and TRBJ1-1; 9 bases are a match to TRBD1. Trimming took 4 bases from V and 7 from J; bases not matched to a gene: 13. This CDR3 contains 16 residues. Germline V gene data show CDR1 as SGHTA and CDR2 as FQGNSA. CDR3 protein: CASSSHPVDRGDEAFF. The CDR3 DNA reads TGTGCCAGCAGCTCGCACCCAGTGGACAGGGGAGATGAAGCTTTCTTT.

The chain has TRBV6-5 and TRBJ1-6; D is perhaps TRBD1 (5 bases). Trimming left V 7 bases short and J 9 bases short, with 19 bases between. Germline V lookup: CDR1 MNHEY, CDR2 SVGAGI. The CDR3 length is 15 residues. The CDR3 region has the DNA TGTGCCAGCACCCCCCTCGGGGGGTTCGCTTCACCCCTCCACTTT. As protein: CASTPLGGFASPLHF.